These 5 T cell receptor beta chains were all obtained from the same sample, sequenced in a study of blood T cell repertoires in COVID-19. Sequencing was performed with immunoSEQ multiplex PCR; in TCRdb, only in-frame clones are kept and a portion is missing. The sample contains around 160,000 clones, 80% to 90% of which appear only once. The sequencing input was peripheral blood. These receptors originate from a man between 18 and 29 years old with COVID-19, enrolled during active disease.

This chain connects TRBV4-3 to TRBJ2-3, with TRBD2 matching over 9 bases. The V gene end was trimmed by 4 bases and the J gene end by 5 bases; junction bases not matched to a gene: 13. This CDR3 spans 17 amino acids. The germline V gene encodes CDR1 LGHNA and CDR2 YSLEER. In DNA form, the CDR3 reads TGCGCCAGCAGCCTCTCCTTTAGCGGGAGAGAGGTAGATACGCAGTATTTT. Residues: CASSLSFSGREVDTQYF.

This clone is a singleton in its sample. The chain is built from TRBV29-1 and TRBJ1-2; 7 bases are a match to TRBD1. After removal of 4 bases from V and 8 bases from J, the junction contained 7 bases not matched to a gene. Germline V CDR1 and CDR2: SQVTM, ANQGSEA. The CDR3 covers 12 residues. CDR3: CSVVGDRGGYTF. In DNA, the CDR3 is TGCAGCGTTGTAGGGGACAGAGGCGGCTACACCTTC.

CDR3: CASSSSRDRAYEQYF. The CDR3 coding sequence is TGTGCCAGCAGCTCGTCCCGGGACAGAGCCTACGAGCAGTACTTC. This chain uses TRBV7-6 with TRBJ2-7; TRBD1 aligns across 7 bases. The ends lost 4 bases at V and 2 bases at J; junction bases unmatched: 8. CDR1 is SGHVS, CDR2 FNYEAQ, per germline. CDR3 length: 15 amino acids.

The chain links TRBV7-9 to TRBJ2-7; D may be TRBD1 (6 bases). V was shortened by 5 bases and J by 3 bases, with 11 bases between the two germline ends. Germline values: CDR1 SEHNR, CDR2 FQNEAQ (reference sequence). This CDR3 has 13 amino acids. CDR3: CASSRQVGYEQYF. The CDR3 nucleotides are TGTGCCAGCAGCAGACAGGTGGGCTACGAGCAGTACTTC.

The J gene is TRBJ2-7, the V gene TRBV18; TRBD2 agrees at 7 bases. Germline CDR1 reads KGHSH; CDR2 reads LQKENI. CDR3 size: 15 residues. V lost 5 bases, J lost 2 bases, and 9 bases stayed unmatched. In nucleotides, the CDR3 is TGTGCCAGCTCAGCACAGTCCGGGACTACCTACGAGCAGTACTTC. Its protein is CASSAQSGTTYEQYF.